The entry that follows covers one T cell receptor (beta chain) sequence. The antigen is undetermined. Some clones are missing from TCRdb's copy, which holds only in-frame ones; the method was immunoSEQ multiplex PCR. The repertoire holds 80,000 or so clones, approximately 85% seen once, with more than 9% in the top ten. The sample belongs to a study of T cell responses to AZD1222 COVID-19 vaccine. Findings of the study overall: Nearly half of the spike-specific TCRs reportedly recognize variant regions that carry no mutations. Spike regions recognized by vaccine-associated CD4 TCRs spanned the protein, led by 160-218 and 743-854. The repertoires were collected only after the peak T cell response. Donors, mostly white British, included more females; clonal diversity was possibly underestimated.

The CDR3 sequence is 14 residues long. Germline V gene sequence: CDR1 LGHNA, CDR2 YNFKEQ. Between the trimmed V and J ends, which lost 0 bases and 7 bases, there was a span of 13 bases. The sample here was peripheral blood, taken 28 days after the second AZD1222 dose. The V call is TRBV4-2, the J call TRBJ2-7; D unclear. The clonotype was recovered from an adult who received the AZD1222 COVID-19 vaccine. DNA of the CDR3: TGTGCCAGCAGCCAAGATGTGATTAGTGAGGAGCAGTACTTC. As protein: CASSQDVISEEQYF.